This T cell receptor beta chain derives from a study of cytomegalovirus exposure and HLA in healthy donors. This table comes from immunoSEQ multiplex PCR, and its TCRdb copy is limited to in-frame clones, with some not included. The sample includes 150,000 to 200,000 clones, about 81% of them seen just once. The germline gives CDR1 WNHNN, CDR2 SYGVQD (reference sequence). CDR3 length equals 13 residues. Trimming pared 3 bases from V and 5 bases from J, leaving 10 bases between. This clone has just one count. Material for sequencing was PBMCs. This TCR came from a woman aged 25 to 39 in good health and CMV-seronegative. V usage is TRBV10-1 and J usage is TRBJ1-1; D unresolved. DNA for the CDR3: TGCGCCAGCAGTGATACGGGTCGGACTGAAGCTTTCTTT. Translated, it gives CASSDTGRTEAFF.